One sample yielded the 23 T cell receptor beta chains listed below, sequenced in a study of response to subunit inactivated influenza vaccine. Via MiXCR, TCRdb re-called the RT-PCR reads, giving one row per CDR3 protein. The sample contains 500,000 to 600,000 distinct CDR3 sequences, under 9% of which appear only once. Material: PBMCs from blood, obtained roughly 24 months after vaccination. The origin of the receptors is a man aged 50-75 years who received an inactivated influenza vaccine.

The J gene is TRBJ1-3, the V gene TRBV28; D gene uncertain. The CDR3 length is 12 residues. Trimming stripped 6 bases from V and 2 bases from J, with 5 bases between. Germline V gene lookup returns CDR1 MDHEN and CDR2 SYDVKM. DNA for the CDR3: TGTGCCAGCAGACCAACTGGAAACACCATATATTTT. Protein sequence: CASRPTGNTIYF. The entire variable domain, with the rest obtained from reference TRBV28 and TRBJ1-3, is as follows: DVKVTQSSRYLVKRTGEKVFLECVQDMDHENMFWYRQDPGLGLRLIYFSYDVKMKEKGDIPEGYSVSREKKERFSLILESASTNQTSMYLCASRPTGNTIYFGEGSWLTVV.

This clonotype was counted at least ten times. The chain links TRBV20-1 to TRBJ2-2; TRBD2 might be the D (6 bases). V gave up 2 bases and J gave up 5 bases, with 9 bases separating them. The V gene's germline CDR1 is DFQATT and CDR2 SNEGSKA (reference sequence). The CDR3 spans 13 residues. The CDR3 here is CSARSGRTGELFF. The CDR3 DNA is TGCAGTGCTAGATCGGGGAGGACCGGGGAGCTGTTTTTT.

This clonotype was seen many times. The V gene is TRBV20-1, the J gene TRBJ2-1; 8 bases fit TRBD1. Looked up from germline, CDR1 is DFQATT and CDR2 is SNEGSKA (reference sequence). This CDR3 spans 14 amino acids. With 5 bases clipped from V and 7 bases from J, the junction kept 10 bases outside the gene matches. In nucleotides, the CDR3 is TGCAGTGCTCGGACCTCGACAGGGGCAAATGAGCAGTTCTTC. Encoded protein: CSARTSTGANEQFF.

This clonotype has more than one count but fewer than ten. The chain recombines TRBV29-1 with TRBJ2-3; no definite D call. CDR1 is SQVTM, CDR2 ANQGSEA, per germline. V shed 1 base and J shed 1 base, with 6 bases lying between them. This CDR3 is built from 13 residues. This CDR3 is CSVEADRTDTQYF. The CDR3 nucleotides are TGCAGCGTTGAAGCCGATCGCACAGATACGCAGTATTTT.

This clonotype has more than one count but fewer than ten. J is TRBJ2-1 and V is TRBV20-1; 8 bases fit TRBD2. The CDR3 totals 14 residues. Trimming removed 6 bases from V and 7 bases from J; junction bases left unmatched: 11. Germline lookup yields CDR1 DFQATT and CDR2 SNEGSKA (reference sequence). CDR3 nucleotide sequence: TGCAGTGCCGTAGTAGCGGGGCAGCTAAATGAGCAGTTCTTC. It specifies CSAVVAGQLNEQFF.

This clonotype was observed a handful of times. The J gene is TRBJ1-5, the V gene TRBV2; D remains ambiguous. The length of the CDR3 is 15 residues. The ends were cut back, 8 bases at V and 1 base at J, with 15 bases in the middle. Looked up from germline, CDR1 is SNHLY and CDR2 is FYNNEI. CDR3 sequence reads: CASGAAQRSNQPQHF. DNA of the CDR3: TGTGCCAGCGGAGCGGCTCAGCGGAGCAATCAGCCCCAGCATTTT.

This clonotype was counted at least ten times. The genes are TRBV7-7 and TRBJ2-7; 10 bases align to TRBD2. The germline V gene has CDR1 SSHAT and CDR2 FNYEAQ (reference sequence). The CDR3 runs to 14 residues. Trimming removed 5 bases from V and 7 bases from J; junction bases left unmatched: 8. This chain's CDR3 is CASSPGLAVGEQYF. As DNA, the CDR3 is TGTGCCAGCAGCCCCGGACTAGCGGTAGGGGAGCAGTACTTC.

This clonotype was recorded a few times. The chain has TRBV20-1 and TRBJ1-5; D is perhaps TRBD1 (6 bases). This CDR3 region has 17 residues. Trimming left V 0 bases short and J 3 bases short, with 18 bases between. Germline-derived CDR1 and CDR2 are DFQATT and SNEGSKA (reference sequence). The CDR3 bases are TGCAGTGCTAGAGATCGAGGGACACCACTACCCAATCAGCCCCAGCATTTT. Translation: CSARDRGTPLPNQPQHF.

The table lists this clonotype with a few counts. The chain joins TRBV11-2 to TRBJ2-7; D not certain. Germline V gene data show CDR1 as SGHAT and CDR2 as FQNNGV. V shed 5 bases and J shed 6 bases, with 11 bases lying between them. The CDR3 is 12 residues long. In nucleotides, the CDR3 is TGTGCCAGCAGCCCCACCTTACGCGAGCAGTACTTC. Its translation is CASSPTLREQYF.

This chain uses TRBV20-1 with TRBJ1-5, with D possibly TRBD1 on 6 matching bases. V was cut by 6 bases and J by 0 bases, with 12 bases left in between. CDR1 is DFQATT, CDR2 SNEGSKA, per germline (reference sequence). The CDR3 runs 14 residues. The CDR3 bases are TGCAGTGCCCACAGGGTCCATAGCAATCAGCCCCAGCATTTT. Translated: CSAHRVHSNQPQHF.

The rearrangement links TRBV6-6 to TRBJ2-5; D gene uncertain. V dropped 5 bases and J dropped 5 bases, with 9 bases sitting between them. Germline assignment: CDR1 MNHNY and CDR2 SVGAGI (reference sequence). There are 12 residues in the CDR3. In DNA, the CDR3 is TGTGCCAGCAGTCATGTGGGGGAGACCCAGTACTTC. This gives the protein CASSHVGETQYF.

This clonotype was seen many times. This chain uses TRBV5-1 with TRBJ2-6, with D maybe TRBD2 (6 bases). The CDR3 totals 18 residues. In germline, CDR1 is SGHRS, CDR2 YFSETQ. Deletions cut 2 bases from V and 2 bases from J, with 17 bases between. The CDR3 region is CASSFQAGATTGANVLTF. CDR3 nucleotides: TGCGCCAGCAGCTTCCAAGCGGGCGCGACGACTGGGGCCAACGTCCTGACTTTC.

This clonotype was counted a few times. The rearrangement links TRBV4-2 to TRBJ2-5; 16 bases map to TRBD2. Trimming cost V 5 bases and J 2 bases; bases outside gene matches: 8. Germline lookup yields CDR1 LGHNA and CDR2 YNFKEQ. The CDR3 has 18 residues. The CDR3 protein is CASSTGTSGGALQETQYF. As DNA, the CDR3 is TGTGCCAGCAGCACCGGGACTAGCGGGGGGGCCCTACAAGAGACCCAGTACTTC.

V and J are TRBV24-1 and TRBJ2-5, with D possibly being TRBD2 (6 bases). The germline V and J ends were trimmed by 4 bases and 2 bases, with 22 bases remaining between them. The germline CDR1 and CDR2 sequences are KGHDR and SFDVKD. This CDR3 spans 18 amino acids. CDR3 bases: TGTGCCACCAGTGACCCCTTTCCATCCGGGGGTTCTCAAGAGACCCAGTACTTC. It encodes CATSDPFPSGGSQETQYF.

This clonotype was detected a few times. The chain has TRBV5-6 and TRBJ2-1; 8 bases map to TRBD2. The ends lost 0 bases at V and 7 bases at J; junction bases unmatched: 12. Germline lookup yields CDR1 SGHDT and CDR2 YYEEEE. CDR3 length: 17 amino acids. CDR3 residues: CASSLDIQRGWINEQFF. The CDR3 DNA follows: TGTGCCAGCAGCTTGGATATCCAGCGGGGGTGGATTAATGAGCAGTTCTTC. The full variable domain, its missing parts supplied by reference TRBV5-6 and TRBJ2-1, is DAGVTQSPTHLIKTRGQQVTLRCSPKSGHDTVSWYQQALGQGPQFIFQYYEEEERQRGNFPDRFSGHQFPNYSSELNVNALLLGDSALYLCASSLDIQRGWINEQFFGPGTRLTVL.

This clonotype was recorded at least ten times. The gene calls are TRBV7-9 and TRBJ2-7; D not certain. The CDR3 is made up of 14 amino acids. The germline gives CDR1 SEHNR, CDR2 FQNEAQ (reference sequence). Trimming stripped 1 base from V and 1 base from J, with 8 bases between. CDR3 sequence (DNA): TGTGCCAGCAGCTTAGATGGGATGTCCTACGAGCAGTACTTC. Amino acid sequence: CASSLDGMSYEQYF.

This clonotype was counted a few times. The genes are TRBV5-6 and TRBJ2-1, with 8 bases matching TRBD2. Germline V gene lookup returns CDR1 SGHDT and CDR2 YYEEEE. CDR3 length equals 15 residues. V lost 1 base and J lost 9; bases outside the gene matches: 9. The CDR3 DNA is TGTGCCAGCAGCTTGAGGTGGACTAGCTTCACTGAGCAGTTCTTC. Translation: CASSLRWTSFTEQFF. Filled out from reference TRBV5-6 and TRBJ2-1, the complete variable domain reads DAGVTQSPTHLIKTRGQQVTLRCSPKSGHDTVSWYQQALGQGPQFIFQYYEEEERQRGNFPDRFSGHQFPNYSSELNVNALLLGDSALYLCASSLRWTSFTEQFFGPGTRLTVL.

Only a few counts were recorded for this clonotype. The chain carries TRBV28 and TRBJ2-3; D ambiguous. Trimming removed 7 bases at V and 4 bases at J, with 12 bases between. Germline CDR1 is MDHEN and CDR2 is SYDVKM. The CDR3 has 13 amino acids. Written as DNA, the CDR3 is TGTGCCAGCAACATTAGAATGGCAGATACGCAGTATTTT. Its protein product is CASNIRMADTQYF.

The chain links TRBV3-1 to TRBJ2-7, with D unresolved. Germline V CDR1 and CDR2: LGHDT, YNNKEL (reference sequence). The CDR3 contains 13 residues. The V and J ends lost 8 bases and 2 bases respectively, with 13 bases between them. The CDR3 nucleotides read TGTGCCAGCGGGCAGAGCCCAACCTACGAGCAGTACTTC. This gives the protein CASGQSPTYEQYF.

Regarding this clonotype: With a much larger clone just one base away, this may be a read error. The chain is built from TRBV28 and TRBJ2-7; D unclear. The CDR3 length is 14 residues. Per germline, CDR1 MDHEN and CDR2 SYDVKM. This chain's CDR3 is CACSFKFDSDEQYF. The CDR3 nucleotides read TGTGCCTGCAGTTTTAAGTTCGATTCCGACGAGCAGTACTTC.

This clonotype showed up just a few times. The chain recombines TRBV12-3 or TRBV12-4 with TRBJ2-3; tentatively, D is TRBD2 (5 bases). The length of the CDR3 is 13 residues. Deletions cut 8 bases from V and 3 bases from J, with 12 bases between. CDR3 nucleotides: TGTGCCAGCCGGTTGGACTCTACAGATACGCAGTATTTT. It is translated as CASRLDSTDTQYF.

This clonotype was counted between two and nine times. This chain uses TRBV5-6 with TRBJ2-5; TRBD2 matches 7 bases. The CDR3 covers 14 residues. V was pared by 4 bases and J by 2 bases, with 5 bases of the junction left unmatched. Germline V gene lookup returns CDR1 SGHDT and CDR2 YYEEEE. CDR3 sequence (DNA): TGTGCCAGCAGCGAGCGGGGCAGACAAGAGACCCAGTACTTC. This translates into CASSERGRQETQYF.

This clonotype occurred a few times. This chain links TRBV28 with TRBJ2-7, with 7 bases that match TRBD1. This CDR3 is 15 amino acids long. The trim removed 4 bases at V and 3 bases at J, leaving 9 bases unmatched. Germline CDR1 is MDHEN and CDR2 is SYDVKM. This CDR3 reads CASSSSAGTVYEQYF. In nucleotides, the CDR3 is TGTGCCAGCAGTTCATCTGCCGGGACAGTCTACGAGCAGTACTTC.